This T cell receptor (beta chain) is from a study of T-cell reconstitution after alpha-beta-depleted transplantation in children. Whole-study findings and limits: T-cell counts and diversity at one year post-transplant came mainly from newly produced T cells. Surviving recipient cells, namely T cells and thymic progenitors, were the source of high day-60 TCRbeta diversity in some patients. Reports say that about two months after transplant, the alpha-beta T cells came out of several hundred graft clones that had expanded.

As it was prepared, the TCRbeta library received unique molecular identifiers. From the PCR reads, TCRdb called clonotypes with MiXCR, one entry per CDR3 protein. This table holds roughly 98,000 distinct CDR3 sequences, about a sixth found once. The junction had 4 bases not matched to a gene; V was cut back by 1 base and J by 7 bases. CDR1 and CDR2 from the germline V gene are SGHAT and FQNNGV. CDR3 length: 15 residues. The sample holds a few counts of this clonotype. Antigen unknown. The genes are TRBV11-2 and TRBJ1-6, with TRBD1 identical over 7 bases. The receptor was derived from a male patient under 10 years old who had a stem cell transplant for acute lymphoblastic leukemia, so the T cells may come from the graft donor. This specimen consisted of PBMCs, mostly from graft donor cells, obtained 180 days after TCRalphabeta/CD19-depleted stem cell transplant. The DNA of the CDR3 is TGTGCCAGCAGCTTAGCCCCGGGACAGAATTCACCCCTCCACTTT. Its protein is CASSLAPGQNSPLHF.